This TCR beta chain was identified during a study of T cells after posttransplantation cyclophosphamide. The germline V gene encodes CDR1 SGHDT and CDR2 YYEEEE. Trimming cost V 4 bases and J 6 bases; bases outside gene matches: 8. The CDR3 is made up of 14 amino acids. As concerns this clone: Its target is unknown.

Study results and caveats: TRB clonality was highly associated with recipient CMV seropositivity and reactivation. Blood and skin or GI T cell repertoires showed limited TRB overlap.

TCRdb keeps only in-frame clones here, not all; method: immunoSEQ multiplex PCR. This table holds more than 20,000 clones, approximately 92% found once. Controls had myeloablative marrow grafts with methotrexate and calcineurin inhibitor, sampled at 1 year. This chain joins TRBV5-6 and TRBJ2-7; TRBD2 aligns across 9 bases. This TCR was recovered from a female patient between 25 and 45 years old who received an allogeneic stem cell transplant from an unrelated donor, was CMV-positive, and had acute and chronic GVHD. The T cells may come from the graft donor. Sequencing used PBMCs, obtained around 390 days after allogeneic stem cell transplant with calcineurin inhibitor and methotrexate. The CDR3 protein is CASSRQREAGEQYV. DNA for the CDR3: TGTGCCAGCAGCCGCCAGCGGGAGGCGGGCGAGCAGTACGTC.